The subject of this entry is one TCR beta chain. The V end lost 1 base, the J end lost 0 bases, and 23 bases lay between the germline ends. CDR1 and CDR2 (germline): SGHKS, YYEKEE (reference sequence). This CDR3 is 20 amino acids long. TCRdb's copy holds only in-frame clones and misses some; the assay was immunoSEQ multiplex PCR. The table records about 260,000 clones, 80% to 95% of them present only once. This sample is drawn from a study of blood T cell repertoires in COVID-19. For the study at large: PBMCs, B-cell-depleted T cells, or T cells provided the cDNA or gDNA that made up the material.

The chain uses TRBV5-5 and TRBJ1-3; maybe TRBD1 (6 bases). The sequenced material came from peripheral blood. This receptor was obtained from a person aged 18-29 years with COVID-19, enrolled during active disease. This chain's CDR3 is CASSLYGTGQNTNSGNTIYF. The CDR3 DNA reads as TGTGCCAGCAGCTTGTATGGTACAGGACAGAATACGAACTCTGGAAACACCATATATTTT.